This is a list of T cell receptor beta chains from one sample in a study of blood T cell repertoires in COVID-19. Here immunoSEQ multiplex PCR was the method, and the copy in TCRdb shows in-frame clones only, minus some. The sample yields some 44,000 clones, about 91% seen once. The sequenced material came from peripheral blood. These receptor sequences come from a man aged 55 to 70 with active COVID-19. Both conserved end residues are part of each CDR3. Fields, in order: J gene, V gene, clone size, D gene, CDR3 protein, CDR3 DNA. D genes are given only for firm matches. Where a row states a size, it is once, few, many or the class of an expanded clone; other rows omit it.

TRBJ1-1 | TRBV30 | NA | TRBD1 | CAWKGDRGPNVGTEAFF | TGTGCCTGGAAAGGAGACAGGGGGCCGAATGTGGGCACTGAAGCTTTCTTT
TRBJ2-1 | TRBV30 | NA | TRBD2 | CAWSPGLAGGDNEQFF | TGTGCCTGGAGCCCAGGGCTAGCGGGAGGGGACAATGAGCAGTTCTTC
TRBJ2-3 | TRBV24-1 | NA | NA | CATLGAGHTDTQYF | TGTGCCACCTTGGGGGCAGGGCACACAGATACGCAGTATTTT
TRBJ1-3 | TRBV5-1 | NA | NA | CASSLAGGARGNTIYF | TGCGCCAGCAGCTTGGCGGGGGGCGCAAGGGGAAACACCATATATTTT
TRBJ1-6 | TRBV27 | few | NA | CASSLRAGVQVSPLHF | TGTGCCAGCAGTTTGAGGGCTGGGGTACAAGTTTCACCCCTCCACTTT
TRBJ2-7 | TRBV19 | NA | NA | CASSPQGPHSYEQYF | TGTGCCAGCTCTCCCCAGGGGCCGCACTCCTACGAGCAGTACTTC
TRBJ2-7 | TRBV13 | NA | NA | CASSLGLRGTYEQYF | TGTGCCAGCAGCTTAGGACTCCGGGGGACCTACGAGCAGTACTTC
TRBJ2-3 | TRBV7-3 | NA | TRBD2 | CASSISGTRSDTQYF | TGTGCCAGCAGCATTTCCGGGACTAGATCCGATACGCAGTATTTT
TRBJ1-5 | TRBV5-3 | NA | NA | CARSYWAYSNQPQHF | TGTGCCAGAAGCTACTGGGCTTATAGCAATCAGCCCCAGCATTTT
TRBJ2-1 | TRBV5-4 | NA | TRBD2 | CASSSQLAGDQFF | TGTGCCAGCAGCTCCCAACTAGCGGGGGATCAGTTCTTC
TRBJ2-2 | TRBV7-9 | NA | NA | CASSYAGSNTGELFF | TGTGCCAGCAGCTATGCGGGGAGCAACACCGGGGAGCTGTTTTTT
TRBJ1-5 | TRBV6-5 | NA | NA | CASSYSRDQPQHF | TGTGCCAGCAGTTACTCGAGGGATCAGCCCCAGCATTTT
TRBJ2-7 | TRBV5-4 | NA | TRBD2 | CASSWGTTYEQYF | TGTGCCAGCAGCTGGGGGACTACCTACGAGCAGTACTTC
TRBJ2-7 | TRBV30 | NA | TRBD1 | CAWRTIDRAFPEQYF | TGTGCCTGGAGGACAATAGACAGGGCTTTTCCCGAGCAGTACTTC
TRBJ1-5 | TRBV19 | NA | NA | CASRTTVAEQPQHF | TGTGCCAGTAGGACCACAGTTGCAGAGCAGCCCCAGCATTTT
TRBJ2-7 | TRBV27 | once | TRBD2 | CASRISGRAFYEQYF | TGTGCCAGCAGAATTAGCGGGAGGGCCTTCTACGAGCAGTACTTC
TRBJ2-7 | TRBV27 | NA | NA | CASSLSRGYEQYF | TGTGCCAGCAGTTTATCTAGGGGCTACGAGCAGTACTTC
TRBJ2-7 | TRBV28 | NA | TRBD2 | CASREAPAGPYEQYF | TGTGCCAGCAGAGAAGCCCCAGCGGGGCCCTACGAGCAGTACTTC
TRBJ2-2 | TRBV5-1 | few | NA | CASSTGQNTGELFF | TGCGCCAGCAGCACCGGACAGAACACCGGGGAGCTGTTTTTT
TRBJ2-7 | TRBV5-1 | NA | NA | CASSPDGTTFYEQYF | TGCGCCAGCAGCCCCGACGGGACAACATTCTACGAGCAGTACTTC
TRBJ2-5 | TRBV9 | once | NA | CASSNSATPQYF | TGTGCCAGCAGCAATAGCGCCACGCCCCAGTACTTC
TRBJ2-2 | TRBV5-1 | NA | TRBD2 | CASSSGLPNTGELFF | TGCGCCAGCAGCTCGGGACTACCGAACACCGGGGAGCTGTTTTTT
TRBJ2-3 | TRBV4-2 | NA | NA | CASSPPGDHRSTDTQYF | TGTGCCAGCAGCCCGCCGGGGGACCATCGAAGCACAGATACGCAGTATTTT
TRBJ2-1 | TRBV6-5 | NA | TRBD2 | CASRYSGGAHNEQFF | TGTGCCAGCAGATATAGCGGGGGGGCCCACAATGAGCAGTTCTTC
TRBJ1-3 | TRBV5-6 | NA | NA | CASSLYSGSGNTIYF | TGTGCCAGCAGCTTGTACAGCGGCTCTGGAAACACCATATATTTT